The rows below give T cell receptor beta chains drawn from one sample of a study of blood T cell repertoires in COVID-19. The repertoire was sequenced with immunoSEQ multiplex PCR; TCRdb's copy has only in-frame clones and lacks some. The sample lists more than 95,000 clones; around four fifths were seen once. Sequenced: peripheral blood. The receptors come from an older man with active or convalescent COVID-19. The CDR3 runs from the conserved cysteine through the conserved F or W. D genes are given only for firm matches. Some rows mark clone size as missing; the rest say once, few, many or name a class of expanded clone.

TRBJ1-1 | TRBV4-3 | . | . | TGCGCCAGCAGCCAAGAAGTGGCTGGGACTAACACTGAAGCTTTCTTT | CASSQEVAGTNTEAFF
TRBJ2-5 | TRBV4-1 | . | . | TGCGCCAGCAGCCAAGAACGGAGAGAGACCCAGTACTTC | CASSQERRETQYF
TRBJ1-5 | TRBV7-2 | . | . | TGTGCCAGCAGCTTGCTGGTGGAGGGGCCCCAGCATTTT | CASSLLVEGPQHF
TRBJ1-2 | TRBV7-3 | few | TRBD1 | TGTGCCAGCAGCCCAGGGACAGGGGGTTATGGCTACACCTTC | CASSPGTGGYGYTF
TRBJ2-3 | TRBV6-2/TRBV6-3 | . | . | TGTGCCAGCAGTGAGCATCAGGGGACGGATACGCAGTATTTT | CASSEHQGTDTQYF
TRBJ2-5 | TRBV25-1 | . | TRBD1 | TGTGCCAGCAGTGACCTGACAGGGGCAGCAGAGACCCAGTACTTC | CASSDLTGAAETQYF
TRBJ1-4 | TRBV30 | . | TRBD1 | TGTGCCTGGAGTACGGGGACAGGAGAAAAACTGTTTTTT | CAWSTGTGEKLFF
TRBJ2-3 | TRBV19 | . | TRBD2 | TGTGCCAGCGGGGGGGTCACAGATACGCAGTATTTT | CASGGVTDTQYF
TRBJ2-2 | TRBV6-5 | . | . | TGTGCCAGCAGTTACTCGGGGAGCGGGGAGCTGTTTTTT | CASSYSGSGELFF
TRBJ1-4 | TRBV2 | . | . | TGTGCCAGCACCCCCCGGGAACAGGGCCGGGTAAAACTGTTTTTT | CASTPREQGRVKLFF
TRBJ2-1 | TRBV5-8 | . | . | TGTGCCAGCAGCTTGTTCACGGCGGGGAGGTTCTTC | CASSLFTAGRFF
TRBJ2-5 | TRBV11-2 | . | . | TGTGCCAGCAGCTTATACGGAGAGACCCAGTACTTC | CASSLYGETQYF
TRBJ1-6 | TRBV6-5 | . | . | TGTGCCAGCAGTTACTCGATACAGGCCTATAATTCACCCCTCCACTTT | CASSYSIQAYNSPLHF
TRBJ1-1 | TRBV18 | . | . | TGTGCCAGCTCAGCTGCGGGTTTGGACACTGAAGCTTTCTTT | CASSAAGLDTEAFF
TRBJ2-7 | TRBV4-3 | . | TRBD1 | TGCGCCAGCAGCCAAGATCACAGGGGTCCGTACGAGCAGTACTTC | CASSQDHRGPYEQYF
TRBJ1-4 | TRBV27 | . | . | TGTGCCAGCAGTTTAGGGCAGGGCGGTGAAAAACTGTTTTTT | CASSLGQGGEKLFF
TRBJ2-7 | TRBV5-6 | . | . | TGTGCCAGCAGCTTGGACCAAGGGGCAGGGTGGGTTCACGAGCAGTACTTC | CASSLDQGAGWVHEQYF
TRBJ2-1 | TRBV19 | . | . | TGTGCCAGTAGTTCCGGACTTTACAATGAGCAGTTCTTC | CASSSGLYNEQFF
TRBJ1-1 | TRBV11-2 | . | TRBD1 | TGTGCCAGCAGCTATCGACAGGGACTGGGGGAAGCTTTCTTT | CASSYRQGLGEAFF
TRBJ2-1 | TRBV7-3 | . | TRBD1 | TGTGCCAGCAGCTACGGGACAGCGGATGAGCAGTTCTTC | CASSYGTADEQFF
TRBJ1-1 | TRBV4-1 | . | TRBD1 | TGCGCCAGCAGCCAGCCGGGACAGGAAAAGAACACTGAAGCTTTCTTT | CASSQPGQEKNTEAFF
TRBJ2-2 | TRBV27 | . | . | TGTGCCAGCAGTGAGAAGAACACCGGGGAGCTGTTTTTT | CASSEKNTGELFF
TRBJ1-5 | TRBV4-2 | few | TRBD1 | TGTGCCAGCAGCCAAGGGACAGGGCATAATCAGCCCCAGCATTTT | CASSQGTGHNQPQHF
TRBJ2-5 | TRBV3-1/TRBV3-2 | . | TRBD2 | TGTGCCAGCAGCCAAGATCGGGCAGCGGGGGGGCCTGAGACCCAGTACTTC | CASSQDRAAGGPETQYF
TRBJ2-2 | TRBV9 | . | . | TGTGCCAGCAGCGGGCTACAGGGATACACCGGGGAGCTGTTTTTT | CASSGLQGYTGELFF
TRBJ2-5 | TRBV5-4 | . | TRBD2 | TGTGCCAGCAGCCCCAGGACTAGCGGGGGGGCCGGGGAGACCCAGTACTTC | CASSPRTSGGAGETQYF
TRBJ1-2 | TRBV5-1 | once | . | TGCGCCAGCAGCGCTAACAGGGAGGGCTACACCTTC | CASSANREGYTF
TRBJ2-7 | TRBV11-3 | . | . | TGTGCCAGCAGCTTAGGGCCAGGGTCCTACGAGCAGTACTTC | CASSLGPGSYEQYF
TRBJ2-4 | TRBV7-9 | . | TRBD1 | TGTGCCAGCAGTTCTTGGACAGGCGGCGACAAAAACATTCAGTACTTC | CASSSWTGGDKNIQYF
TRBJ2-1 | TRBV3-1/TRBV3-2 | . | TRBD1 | TGTGCCAGCAGCCAAGGGACAGGGTACACTCGCTCCTACAATGAGCAGTTCTTC | CASSQGTGYTRSYNEQFF
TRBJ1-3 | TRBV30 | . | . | TGTGCCTGGAGTGACAGGGCTGGAAACACCATATATTTT | CAWSDRAGNTIYF
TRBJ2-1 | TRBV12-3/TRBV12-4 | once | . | TGTGCCAGCAGTTTGCTAACCTACAATGAGCAGTTCTTC | CASSLLTYNEQFF
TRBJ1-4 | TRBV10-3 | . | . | TGTGCCATCAGTGAGATCGGTAGTTTAACTAATGAAAAACTGTTTTTT | CAISEIGSLTNEKLFF
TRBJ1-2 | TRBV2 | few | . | TGTGCCAGCAGTGAATCAGAATTCTATGGCTACACCTTC | CASSESEFYGYTF
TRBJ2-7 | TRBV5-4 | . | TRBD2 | TGTGCCAGCAGCTCCTATCGGGGGGTCTACGGCGAGCAGTACTTC | CASSSYRGVYGEQYF